The present T cell receptor beta chain was sequenced within a study of T cell repertoires in cytomegalovirus infection. Findings and caveats of the study: Dominating the ex vivo response were HLA-C-restricted CMV-specific TCR beta clonotypes.

Trimming stripped 6 bases from V and 2 bases from J, with 17 bases between. The CDR3 contains 15 residues. Germline CDR1 and CDR2: SGHVS and FQNEAQ. This clonotype appeared a few times. Its specificity is unknown. TCRdb fed the reads into MiXCR, producing one record per CDR3 protein. The top ten clones hold around 13% of a sample with just under 550,000 distinct CDR3 sequences, around 27% of them seen once. The sequence derives from a human donor in good health (CMV status not recorded). Some clones in this sample may be carry-over from other donors' samples. What was sequenced was PBMCs. The chain employs TRBV7-8 and TRBJ2-7; D may be TRBD2 (5 bases). DNA for the CDR3: TGTGCCAGCAGTGTAAAACGACTAACCCCCTACGAGCAGTACGTC. It translates to CASSVKRLTPYEQYV.